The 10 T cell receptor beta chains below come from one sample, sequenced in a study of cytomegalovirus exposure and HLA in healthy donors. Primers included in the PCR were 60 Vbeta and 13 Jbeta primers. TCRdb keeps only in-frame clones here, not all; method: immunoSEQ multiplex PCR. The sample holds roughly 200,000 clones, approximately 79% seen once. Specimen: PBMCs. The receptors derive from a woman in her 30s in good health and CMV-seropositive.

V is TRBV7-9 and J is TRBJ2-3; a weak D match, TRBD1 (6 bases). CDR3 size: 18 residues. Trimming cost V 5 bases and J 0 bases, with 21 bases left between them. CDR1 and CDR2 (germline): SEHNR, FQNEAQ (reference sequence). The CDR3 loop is CASSVRQGSSLSTDTQYF. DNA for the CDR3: TGTGCCAGCAGCGTGAGGCAGGGGTCCTCCTTAAGCACAGATACGCAGTATTTT.

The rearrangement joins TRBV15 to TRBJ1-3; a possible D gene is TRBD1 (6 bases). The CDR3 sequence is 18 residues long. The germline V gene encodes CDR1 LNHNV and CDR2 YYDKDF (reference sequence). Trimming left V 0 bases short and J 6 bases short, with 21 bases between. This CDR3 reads CATSRDFNLGGWENTIYF. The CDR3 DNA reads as TGTGCCACCAGCAGAGATTTTAATTTAGGGGGTTGGGAAAACACCATATATTTT.

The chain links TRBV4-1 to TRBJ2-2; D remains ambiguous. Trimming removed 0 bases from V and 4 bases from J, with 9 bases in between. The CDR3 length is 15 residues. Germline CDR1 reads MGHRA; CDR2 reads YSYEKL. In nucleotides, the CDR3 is TGCGCCAGCAGCCAAGAACCACAGCTCACCGGGGAGCTGTTTTTT. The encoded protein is CASSQEPQLTGELFF.

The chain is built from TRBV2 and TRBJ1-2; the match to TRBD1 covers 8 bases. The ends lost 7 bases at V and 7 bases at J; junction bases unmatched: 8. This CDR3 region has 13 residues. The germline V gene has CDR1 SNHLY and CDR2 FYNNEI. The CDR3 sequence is CASKTDRAAGYTF. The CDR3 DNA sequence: TGTGCCAGCAAAACGGACAGGGCGGCTGGCTACACCTTC.

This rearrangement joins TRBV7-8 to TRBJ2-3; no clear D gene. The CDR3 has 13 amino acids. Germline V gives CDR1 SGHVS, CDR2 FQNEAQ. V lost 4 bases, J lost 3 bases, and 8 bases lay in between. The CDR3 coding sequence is TGTGCCAGCAGCTCAGCCGGTACAGATACGCAGTATTTT. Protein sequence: CASSSAGTDTQYF.

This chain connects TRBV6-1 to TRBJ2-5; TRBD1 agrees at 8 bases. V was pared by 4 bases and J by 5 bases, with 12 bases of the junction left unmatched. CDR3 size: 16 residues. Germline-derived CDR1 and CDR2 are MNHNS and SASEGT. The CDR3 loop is CASSASEDRGRETQYF. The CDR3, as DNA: TGTGCCAGCAGTGCCTCTGAAGACAGGGGAAGGGAGACCCAGTACTTC.

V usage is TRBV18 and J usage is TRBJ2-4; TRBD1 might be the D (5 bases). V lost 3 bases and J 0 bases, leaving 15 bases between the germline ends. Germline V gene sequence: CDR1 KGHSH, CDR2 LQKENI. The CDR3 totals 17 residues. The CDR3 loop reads CASSPGRQGLAKNIQYF. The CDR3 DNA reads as TGTGCCAGCTCACCTGGAAGGCAGGGTCTAGCCAAAAACATTCAGTACTTC.

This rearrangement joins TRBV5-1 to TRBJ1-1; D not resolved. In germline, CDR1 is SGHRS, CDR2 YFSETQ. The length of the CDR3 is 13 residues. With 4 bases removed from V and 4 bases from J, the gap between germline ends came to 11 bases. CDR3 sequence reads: CASSEGQATEAFF. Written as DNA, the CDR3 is TGCGCCAGCAGCGAGGGTCAGGCCACTGAAGCTTTCTTT. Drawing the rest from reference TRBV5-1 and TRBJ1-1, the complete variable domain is KAGVTQTPRYLIKTRGQQVTLSCSPISGHRSVSWYQQTPGQGLQFLFEYFSETQRNKGNFPGRFSGRQFSNSRSEMNVSTLELGDSALYLCASSEGQATEAFFGQGTRLTVV.

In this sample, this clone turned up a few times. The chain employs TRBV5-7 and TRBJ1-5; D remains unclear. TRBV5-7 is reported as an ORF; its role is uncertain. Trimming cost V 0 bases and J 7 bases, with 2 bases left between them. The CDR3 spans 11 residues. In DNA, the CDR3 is TGTGCCAGCAGCTTGGCACAGCCCCAGCATTTT. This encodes CASSLAQPQHF.

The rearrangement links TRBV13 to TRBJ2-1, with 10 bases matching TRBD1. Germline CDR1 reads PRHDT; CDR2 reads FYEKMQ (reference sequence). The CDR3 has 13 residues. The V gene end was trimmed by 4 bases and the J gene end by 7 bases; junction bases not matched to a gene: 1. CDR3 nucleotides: TGTGCCAGCAGCTCGGGACAGGGGAATGAGCAGTTCTTC. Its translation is CASSSGQGNEQFF.